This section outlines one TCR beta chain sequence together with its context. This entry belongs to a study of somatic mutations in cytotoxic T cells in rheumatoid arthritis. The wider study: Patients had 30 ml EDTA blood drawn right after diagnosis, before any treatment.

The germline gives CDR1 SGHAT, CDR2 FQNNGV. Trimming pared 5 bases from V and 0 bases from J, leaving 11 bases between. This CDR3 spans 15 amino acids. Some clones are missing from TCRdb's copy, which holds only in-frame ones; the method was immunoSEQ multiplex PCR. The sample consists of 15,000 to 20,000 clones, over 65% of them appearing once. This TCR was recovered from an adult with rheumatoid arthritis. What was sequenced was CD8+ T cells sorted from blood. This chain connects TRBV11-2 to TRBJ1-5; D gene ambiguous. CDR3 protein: CASSLAESSNQPQHF. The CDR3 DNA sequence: TGTGCCAGCAGCCTTGCCGAGAGTAGCAATCAGCCCCAGCATTTT.